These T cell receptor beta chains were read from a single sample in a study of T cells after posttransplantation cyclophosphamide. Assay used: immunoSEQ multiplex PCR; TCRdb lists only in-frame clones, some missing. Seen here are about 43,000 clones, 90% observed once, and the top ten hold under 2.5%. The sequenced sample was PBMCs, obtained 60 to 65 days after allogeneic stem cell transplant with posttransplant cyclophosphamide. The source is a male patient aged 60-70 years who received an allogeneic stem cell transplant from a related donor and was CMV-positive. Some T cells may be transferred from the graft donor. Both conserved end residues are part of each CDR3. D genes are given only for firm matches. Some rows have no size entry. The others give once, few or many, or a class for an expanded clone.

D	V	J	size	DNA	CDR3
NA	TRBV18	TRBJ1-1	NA	TGTGCCAGCTCACCGGGCCATACAGGGTTCGGCACTGAAGCTTTCTTT	CASSPGHTGFGTEAFF
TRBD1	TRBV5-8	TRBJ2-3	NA	TGTGCCAGCCCGACCGGGACAGGGGTGACAGATACGCAGTATTTT	CASPTGTGVTDTQYF
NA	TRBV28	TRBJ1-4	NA	TGTGCCAGCAGTTTTATAGGACAGCTTAATGAAAAACTGTTTTTT	CASSFIGQLNEKLFF
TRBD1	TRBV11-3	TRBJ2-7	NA	TGTGCCAGCAGCTACGCCGGGACAGCCGGCTCCTACGAGCAGTACTTC	CASSYAGTAGSYEQYF
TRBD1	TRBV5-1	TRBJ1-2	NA	TGCGCCAGCAGCTTAGGGGGCGGCTACACCTTC	CASSLGGGYTF
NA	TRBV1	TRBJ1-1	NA	TGCACCAGCAGCAATTGGGACAGTTTGGGGACTGAAGCTTTCTTT	CTSSNWDSLGTEAFF
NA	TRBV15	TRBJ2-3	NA	TGTGCCACCAGCAGATACCCAGGGCCCACAGATACGCAGTATTTT	CATSRYPGPTDTQYF
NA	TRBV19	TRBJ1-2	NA	TGTGCCAGTAGTAGAACCCGAATGACTATTACCCACTATGGCTACACCTTC	CASSRTRMTITHYGYTF
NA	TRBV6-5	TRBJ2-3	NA	TGTGCCAGCAGTCCACCGGGCACAGATACGCAGTATTTT	CASSPPGTDTQYF
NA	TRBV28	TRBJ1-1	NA	TGTGCCAGCACCACCGGGACACTTCTCACTGAAGCTTTCTTT	CASTTGTLLTEAFF
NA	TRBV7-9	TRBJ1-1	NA	TGTGCCACCGAGAGGTGGGAGGCTGAAGCTTTCTTT	CATERWEAEAFF
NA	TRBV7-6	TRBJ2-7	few	TGTGCCAGCAGCTCCGGAGGCTCCTACGAGCAGTACTTC	CASSSGGSYEQYF
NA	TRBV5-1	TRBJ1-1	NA	TGCGCCAGCAGCGGGGAGGGGACGGGGAACACTGAAGCTTTCTTT	CASSGEGTGNTEAFF
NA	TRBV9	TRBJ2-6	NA	TGTGCCAGCAGCCCCACTACCTCCCGATCTGGGGCCAACGTCCTGACTTTC	CASSPTTSRSGANVLTF
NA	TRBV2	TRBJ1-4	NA	TGTGCCAGCAGTGAAGCGACAGCCCGCTATGAAAAACTGTTTTTT	CASSEATARYEKLFF
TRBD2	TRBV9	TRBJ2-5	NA	TGTGCCAGCAGCGCCCGGACTAGCGGCCAAGAGACCCAGTACTTC	CASSARTSGQETQYF
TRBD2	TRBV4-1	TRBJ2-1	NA	TGCGCCAGCAGCCAAGATTGGCTAGCGGGGGGGTTGAATGAGCAGTTCTTC	CASSQDWLAGGLNEQFF
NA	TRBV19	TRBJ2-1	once	TGTGCCAGTAGTATAGGCGTAGGGGGATACAATGAGCAGTTCTTC	CASSIGVGGYNEQFF
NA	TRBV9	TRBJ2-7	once	TGTGCCAGCAGCGTCTCCCAGTTCTCCGCCAACTACGAGCAGTACTTC	CASSVSQFSANYEQYF
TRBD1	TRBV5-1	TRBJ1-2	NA	TGCGCCAGCAGCAACTCCCGGACAGGAGCTAACTATGGCTACACCTTC	CASSNSRTGANYGYTF
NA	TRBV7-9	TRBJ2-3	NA	TGTGCCAGCAGCTTAACAAGACAGCAAGATACGCAGTATTTT	CASSLTRQQDTQYF
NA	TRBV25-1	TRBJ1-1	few	TGTGCCAGCAGTGATCCGGGTTACATGAACACTGAAGCTTTCTTT	CASSDPGYMNTEAFF